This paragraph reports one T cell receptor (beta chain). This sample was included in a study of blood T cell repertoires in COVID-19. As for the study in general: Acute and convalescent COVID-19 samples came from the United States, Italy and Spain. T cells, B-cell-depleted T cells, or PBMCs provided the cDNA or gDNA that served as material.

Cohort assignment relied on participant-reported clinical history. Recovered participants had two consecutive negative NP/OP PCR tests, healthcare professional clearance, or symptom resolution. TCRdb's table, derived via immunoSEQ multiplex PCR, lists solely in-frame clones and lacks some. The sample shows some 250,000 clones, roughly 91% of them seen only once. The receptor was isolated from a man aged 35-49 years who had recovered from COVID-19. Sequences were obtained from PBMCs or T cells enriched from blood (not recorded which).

CDR3: CASSETSRSKRETQYF. In DNA, the CDR3 is TGTGCCAGCAGTGAGACCTCCCGGTCCAAGAGGGAGACCCAGTACTTC. This chain uses TRBV6-1 with TRBJ2-5; no clear D. Trimming removed 3 bases at V and 5 bases at J, with 19 bases between. Germline CDR1 is MNHNS and CDR2 is SASEGT. The CDR3 extends over 16 amino acids.